This is a list of T cell receptor beta chains from one sample in a study of T cells in Graves' hyperthyroidism and ophthalmopathy. MiXCR was run by TCRdb on the multiplex PCR reads, yielding one entry per CDR3 protein. In the table there are around 600,000 distinct CDR3 sequences, more than 15% of which are singletons. The sample consisted of blood. All receptors derive from a woman between 40 and 55 years old with Graves' ophthalmopathy. Both conserved end residues are part of each CDR3. Each record gives: D gene, J gene, CDR3 length, clone size, V gene, CDR3 protein, CDR3 DNA. A D gene is named only where the DNA matches it firmly. Clone size appears in some rows only: once, few, many, or a class for an expanded clone.

.	TRBJ1-5	12	few	TRBV28	CASSMGEQPQHF	TGTGCCAGCAGTATGGGGGAACAGCCCCAGCATTTT
.	TRBJ2-1	11	many	TRBV2	CASTEAAEQFF	TGTGCCAGCACCGAGGCGGCAGAGCAGTTCTTC
TRBD1	TRBJ1-4	14	few	TRBV10-2	CASRRDRGTEKLFF	TGCGCCAGCAGAAGGGACAGGGGGACTGAAAAACTGTTTTTT
TRBD2	TRBJ2-7	14	many	TRBV5-8	CASSTGLATYEQYF	TGTGCCAGCAGCACGGGACTAGCGACCTACGAGCAGTACTTC
TRBD2	TRBJ2-1	20	few	TRBV7-9	CASSPLLGTSGRVSYNEQFF	TGTGCCAGCAGCCCTCTTTTAGGGACTAGCGGGAGAGTGTCCTACAATGAGCAGTTCTTC
.	TRBJ2-5	14	.	TRBV20-1	CSAGTTQMGETQYF	TGCAGTGCTGGGACAACGCAAATGGGGGAGACCCAGTACTTC
TRBD1	TRBJ2-7	15	.	TRBV7-2	CASSYDGTGSDEQYF	TGTGCCAGCAGCTATGACGGGACAGGGAGTGACGAGCAGTACTTC
.	TRBJ2-5	14	many	TRBV20-1	CSARDDPDQETQYF	TGCAGTGCTAGAGATGACCCCGACCAAGAGACCCAGTACTTC
.	TRBJ1-2	10	.	TRBV29-1	CSVGTGADTF	.
.	TRBJ2-3	15	many	TRBV5-1	CASSLWDEGTDTQYF	TGCGCCAGCAGCTTGTGGGATGAGGGCACAGATACGCAGTATTTT
TRBD2	TRBJ2-4	16	few	TRBV7-2	CASSSQHAGGSPLQYF	TGTGCCAGCAGCTCGCAACACGCGGGGGGCTCCCCGCTTCAGTACTTC
TRBD1	TRBJ2-7	14	many	TRBV16	CASTPSGTGGEQYF	TGTGCCAGCACCCCTAGCGGGACAGGGGGCGAGCAGTACTTC
TRBD1	TRBJ2-1	16	many	TRBV12-3/TRBV12-4	CASSPAGTGNYNEQFF	TGTGCCAGCAGTCCGGCCGGGACAGGGAACTACAATGAGCAGTTCTTC
TRBD2	TRBJ2-1	13	.	TRBV7-2	CASSFAGVAEQFF	TGTGCCAGCAGCTTCGCGGGAGTTGCTGAGCAGTTCTTC
.	TRBJ2-4	14	many	TRBV3-1	CASSQDAGLNIQYF	TGTGCCAGCAGCCAAGATGCTGGGCTAAACATTCAGTACTTC
.	TRBJ1-3	15	many	TRBV18	CASSPSGSSGNTIYF	TGTGCCAGCTCACCATCGGGGAGCTCTGGAAACACCATATATTTT
.	TRBJ1-2	12	.	TRBV24-1	CATSGAADGYTF	TGTGCCACCAGTGGGGCAGCGGATGGCTACACCTTC
.	TRBJ2-5	13	many	TRBV27	CASRTGDKETQYF	TGTGCCAGCAGGACGGGAGATAAAGAGACCCAGTACTTC
.	TRBJ1-4	15	many	TRBV7-2	CASSKTGTINEKLFF	TGTGCCAGCAGCAAAACCGGGACAATTAATGAAAAACTGTTTTTT
.	TRBJ1-5	13	few	TRBV12-5	CASGGDSNQPQHF	TGTGCTAGTGGTGGGGACAGCAATCAGCCCCAGCATTTT
TRBD1	TRBJ2-7	17	many	TRBV10-3	CAISEIDGTGGSYEQYF	TGTGCCATCAGTGAAATCGACGGGACAGGGGGCTCCTACGAGCAGTACTTC
.	TRBJ1-2	13	.	TRBV19	CASSTGQSYGYTF	TGTGCCAGTAGTACCGGACAGAGCTATGGCTACACCTTC
.	TRBJ1-5	14	many	TRBV30	CAWRGQGGNQPQHF	TGTGCCTGGAGAGGCCAGGGCGGCAATCAGCCCCAGCATTTT
.	TRBJ2-1	13	many	TRBV30	CAWSSGFYNEQFF	TGTGCCTGGAGTTCGGGATTCTACAATGAGCAGTTCTTC
.	TRBJ2-3	14	many	TRBV6-1	CASSVDPATDTQYF	TGTGCCAGCAGTGTTGATCCAGCCACAGATACGCAGTATTTT
TRBD1	TRBJ1-2	13	.	TRBV30	CAWDLDRDHGYTF	TGTGCCTGGGATTTGGACAGGGATCACGGCTACACCTTC
TRBD1	TRBJ2-5	12	few	TRBV5-1	CATADREETQYF	TGCGCCACCGCCGACAGGGAAGAGACCCAGTACTTC
.	TRBJ2-5	14	.	TRBV5-8	CASSLRDGPTAQYF	TGTGCCAGCAGCTTGAGGGACGGCCCTACCGCACAGTACTTC
.	TRBJ1-1	16	.	TRBV28	CASSSRAGRSGTEAFF	TGTGCCAGCAGTTCCCGGGCAGGGAGGAGCGGCACTGAAGCTTTCTTT
.	TRBJ2-2	15	.	TRBV5-6	CASSLEWGVTGELFF	TGTGCCAGCAGCTTGGAGTGGGGAGTCACCGGGGAGCTGTTTTTT
.	TRBJ1-1	12	many	TRBV6-5	CASSYSSTEAFF	TGTGCCAGCAGTTACTCGTCCACTGAAGCTTTCTTT
.	TRBJ2-5	13	few	TRBV20-1	CSARFLAGQAQYF	TGCAGTGCTAGGTTTCTAGCGGGACAGGCCCAGTACTTC
.	TRBJ2-5	13	many	TRBV7-3	CATSRGYQETQYF	TGTGCCACCTCCCGAGGGTACCAAGAGACCCAGTACTTC
TRBD1	TRBJ1-1	14	few	TRBV15	CATNPTGSNTEAFF	TGTGCCACCAACCCGACAGGGTCAAACACTGAAGCTTTCTTT
TRBD1	TRBJ2-1	17	many	TRBV12-3/TRBV12-4	CASRRTGGSQSYNEQFF	TGTGCCAGCAGGAGGACAGGGGGGTCGCAGTCCTACAATGAGCAGTTCTTC
.	TRBJ2-2	16	.	TRBV24-1	CATSVGGSTDTGELFF	TGTGCCACCAGTGTTGGGGGTAGCACGGACACCGGGGAGCTGTTTTTT
.	TRBJ2-2	14	many	TRBV5-1	CASSSSSSSGELFF	TGCGCCAGCAGCAGCAGTTCCTCGTCCGGGGAGCTGTTTTTT
.	TRBJ2-1	14	many	TRBV5-1	CASSLVPRDDEQFF	TGCGCCAGCAGCTTGGTGCCCAGAGATGATGAGCAGTTCTTC
.	TRBJ1-4	13	.	TRBV27	CASSGQNEEKLFF	TGTGCCAGCAGCGGACAGAACGAGGAAAAACTGTTTTTT
TRBD2	TRBJ2-5	16	many	TRBV2	CASSPREVGYGETQYF	TGTGCCAGCAGTCCGCGGGAGGTCGGATATGGAGAGACCCAGTACTTC
.	TRBJ1-1	16	few	TRBV4-2	CASSQELPRVNTEAFF	TGTGCCAGCAGCCAAGAACTTCCTCGGGTGAACACTGAAGCTTTCTTT
.	TRBJ2-6	13	few	TRBV6-1	CAGGRSGANVLTF	TGTGCCGGGGGCCGCTCTGGGGCCAACGTCCTGACTTTC
TRBD2	TRBJ2-3	15	many	TRBV12-3/TRBV12-4	CASRYTPGLPDTQYF	TGTGCCAGCAGATACACTCCGGGACTACCAGATACGCAGTATTTT
.	TRBJ2-1	12	many	TRBV2	CASSPLGGEQFF	TGTGCCAGCAGTCCTCTCGGTGGTGAGCAGTTCTTC
.	TRBJ2-2	13	many	TRBV3-1	CASSPRSTGELFF	TGTGCCAGCAGCCCTAGGAGCACCGGGGAGCTGTTTTTT
TRBD1	TRBJ2-5	14	many	TRBV5-6	CASSPGQELGIQYF	TGTGCCAGCAGCCCGGGACAGGAATTGGGGATCCAGTACTTC
.	TRBJ2-3	15	few	TRBV12-3/TRBV12-4	CASSSPGGVTDTQYF	TGTGCCAGCAGTAGCCCCGGGGGAGTCACAGATACGCAGTATTTT
TRBD1	TRBJ2-3	15	many	TRBV11-1	CASSPGQGATDTQYF	TGTGCCAGCAGCCCGGGACAGGGTGCCACAGATACGCAGTATTTT
TRBD2	TRBJ2-2	16	many	TRBV28	CASSFISGVNTGELFF	TGTGCCAGCAGTTTCATCAGCGGGGTAAACACCGGGGAGCTGTTTTTT
.	TRBJ2-5	14	many	TRBV30	CAWSVLQQRRTQYF	TGTGCCTGGAGTGTACTGCAACAGCGGAGGACCCAGTACTTC
TRBD1	TRBJ2-1	14	.	TRBV29-1	CSVTGTGSYNEQFF	TGCAGCGTGACCGGGACAGGCTCCTACAATGAGCAGTTCTTC
TRBD1	TRBJ2-3	14	many	TRBV6-1	CASGNRGWTDTQYF	TGTGCCAGCGGCAACAGGGGGTGGACAGATACGCAGTATTTT
.	TRBJ2-3	14	.	TRBV5-5	CASRLASAADTQYF	TGTGCCAGCAGGCTGGCCAGCGCGGCAGATACGCAGTATTTT
TRBD2	TRBJ2-1	13	many	TRBV11-2	CASATSGGLEQFF	TGTGCCAGCGCGACTAGCGGGGGCCTTGAGCAGTTCTTC
.	TRBJ2-1	16	few	TRBV5-6	CASSFGSGRVLNEQFF	TGTGCCAGCAGCTTCGGAAGTGGCAGGGTTTTGAATGAGCAGTTCTTC